This TCR beta chain was identified in a study of chemoradiotherapy in HPV16-positive cancers. The wider study: Candidate HPV-specific clones and shared TCR motifs came from a couple of HPV16-positive patients.

Study-wide results and caveats: In HPV16-positive patients, HPV-responsive T-cell expansion tracked better recurrence-free survival.

Regarding this clone: Its target is unknown.

Between the trimmed V and J ends, which lost 0 bases and 8 bases, there was a span of 14 bases. The CDR3 is made up of 14 amino acids. CDR1 SGHNT and CDR2 YYREEE come from the germline V gene (reference sequence). Generated by immunoSEQ multiplex PCR, the TCRdb table keeps only in-frame clones and is missing some. This table holds about 32,000 clones, 88% found once. This chain connects TRBV5-4 to TRBJ1-2, with D possibly matching TRBD1 (5 bases). The sequences come from blood, collected from a patient who underwent chemoradiotherapy. This sequence originates from a human donor with HPV-associated anogenital cancer. The CDR3 region is CASSLGGAVSGYTF. The CDR3, as DNA: TGTGCCAGCAGCTTGGGGGGCGCAGTTAGCGGCTACACCTTC.